The rows below give T cell receptor beta chains drawn from one sample of a study of cytomegalovirus exposure and HLA in healthy donors. The assay was immunoSEQ multiplex PCR, and TCRdb's table has in-frame clones only and misses some. This specimen shows roughly 80,000 clones; the ten leading clones hold roughly an eighth. Sample: PBMCs. All receptors come from a man between 50 and 59 years old in good health and CMV-seropositive. CDR3s include the opening cysteine and the closing phenylalanine or tryptophan. D genes are given only for firm matches.

TRBD1	TRBV7-2	TRBJ2-5	CASSPSDRGLGTQYF	TGTGCCAGCAGCCCGTCGGACAGGGGGCTGGGGACCCAGTACTTC
.	TRBV2	TRBJ2-2	CASSGTSYTGELFF	TGTGCCAGCAGTGGGACATCTTACACCGGGGAGCTGTTTTTT
TRBD2	TRBV6-1	TRBJ2-5	CASSVRSGTSGGRGRETQYF	TGTGCCAGCAGTGTACGCTCTGGGACTAGCGGGGGGCGGGGACGAGAGACCCAGTACTTC
TRBD1	TRBV12-5	TRBJ2-1	CASGLVQGAGSGNEQFF	TGTGCTAGTGGTTTGGTACAGGGGGCGGGTTCGGGGAATGAGCAGTTCTTC
.	TRBV6-1	TRBJ1-2	CASSSNAGYGYTF	TGTGCCAGCAGTTCAAATGCGGGCTATGGCTACACCTTC
TRBD1	TRBV6-1	TRBJ1-4	CASSLRTGAAQKLFF	TGTGCCAGCAGCTTAAGGACAGGGGCTGCACAAAAACTGTTTTTT
.	TRBV4-1	TRBJ2-3	CASSHRHRSTDTQYF	TGCGCCAGCAGCCACCGACACAGGAGCACAGATACGCAGTATTTT
.	TRBV4-1	TRBJ1-2	CASSQDEQVTEYGYTF	TGCGCCAGCAGCCAAGATGAACAGGTAACCGAGTATGGCTACACCTTC
TRBD1	TRBV29-1	TRBJ2-3	CSVHPTTGADTQYF	TGCAGCGTGCACCCCACAACAGGGGCAGATACGCAGTATTTT
TRBD1	TRBV19	TRBJ1-5	CASTEDREGGQPQHF	TGTGCCAGTACCGAAGACAGGGAAGGGGGTCAGCCCCAGCATTTT
.	TRBV5-1	TRBJ1-3	CASGGQGPLGNTIYF	TGCGCCAGCGGGGGCCAAGGTCCGCTTGGAAACACCATATATTTT
.	TRBV20-1	TRBJ2-7	CSAAFADEQYF	TGCAGTGCTGCTTTCGCGGATGAGCAGTACTTC
TRBD1	TRBV11-2	TRBJ1-6	CASSFDRVYSPLHF	TGTGCCAGCAGCTTCGACAGGGTGTATTCACCCCTCCACTTT
TRBD2	TRBV7-6	TRBJ2-5	CASSLAGGPETQYF	TGTGCCAGCAGCCTAGCGGGAGGGCCAGAGACCCAGTACTTC
TRBD1	TRBV7-3	TRBJ1-1	CASSLGTGGYTEAFF	TGTGCCAGCAGCCTGGGGACAGGGGGCTACACTGAAGCTTTCTTT
TRBD2	TRBV6-1	TRBJ2-1	CASTRLAGDLGEQFF	TGTGCCAGCACCCGACTAGCGGGAGATTTAGGTGAGCAGTTCTTC
.	TRBV13	TRBJ2-5	CASSLTPGGETQYF	TGTGCCAGCAGCTTAACGCCAGGAGGCGAGACCCAGTACTTC
TRBD1	TRBV18	TRBJ1-1	CASSPGNAAGGRTEAFF	TGTGCCAGCTCACCAGGAAACGCGGCAGGGGGTAGAACTGAAGCTTTCTTT
TRBD1	TRBV29-1	TRBJ1-1	CSVDKGQGWGTEAFF	TGCAGCGTTGATAAAGGACAGGGCTGGGGCACTGAAGCTTTCTTT
.	TRBV5-1	TRBJ1-2	CASSDGGINYGYTF	TGCGCCAGCAGCGACGGGGGGATCAACTATGGCTACACCTTC
.	TRBV6-5	TRBJ1-2	CASRNRDGGYTF	TGTGCCAGCAGAAACAGGGATGGGGGCTACACCTTC
.	TRBV2	TRBJ1-6	CASRYSGDLHF	TGTGCCAGCAGGTACTCAGGGGACCTTCACTTT
TRBD1	TRBV2	TRBJ1-1	CASTDGTGNDEAFF	TGTGCCAGCACCGATGGGACAGGTAATGATGAAGCTTTCTTT
TRBD1	TRBV6-1	TRBJ1-4	CASTQAGQGNEKLFF	TGTGCCAGCACCCAAGCGGGACAGGGTAATGAAAAACTGTTTTTT
.	TRBV19	TRBJ2-3	CASSIRTSSTDTQYF	TGTGCCAGTAGTATACGGACAAGCAGCACAGATACGCAGTATTTT
.	TRBV4-2	TRBJ2-5	CASSQRVYGTPEEETQYF	TGTGCCAGCAGCCAACGTGTATACGGGACACCGGAAGAGGAGACCCAGTACTTC
TRBD1	TRBV4-2	TRBJ1-1	CASSQEAGGDTEAFF	TGTGCCAGCAGCCAAGAGGCAGGGGGAGATACTGAAGCTTTCTTT
.	TRBV10-2	TRBJ2-3	CASSYLPSTDTQYF	TGCGCCAGCAGCTACCTTCCTAGCACAGATACGCAGTATTTT
TRBD1	TRBV5-1	TRBJ1-1	CASSLVGTGSGDTEAFF	TGCGCCAGCAGCTTGGTGGGGACAGGGTCTGGGGACACTGAAGCTTTCTTT
TRBD1	TRBV28	TRBJ1-2	CASSEGARGYTF	TGTGCCAGCAGCGAGGGGGCTCGCGGCTACACCTTC
.	TRBV27	TRBJ1-1	CASSTQDKNTEAFF	TGTGCCAGCAGTACACAGGACAAGAACACTGAAGCTTTCTTT
.	TRBV4-1	TRBJ1-2	CASMGASGYTF	TGCGCCAGCATGGGGGCGAGTGGCTACACCTTC
TRBD1	TRBV19	TRBJ2-1	CASTFRQGSEQFF	TGTGCCAGTACATTCAGACAGGGATCTGAGCAGTTCTTC
.	TRBV11-2	TRBJ2-1	CASSLGWSNEQFF	TGTGCCAGCAGCTTAGGATGGAGCAATGAGCAGTTCTTC
TRBD2	TRBV4-2	TRBJ2-3	CASSQELAGVNSDTQYF	TGTGCCAGCAGCCAAGAGTTAGCGGGGGTAAACTCGGATACGCAGTATTTT
.	TRBV6-5	TRBJ1-2	CASSSRDGDYGYTF	TGTGCCAGCAGTTCCCGCGACGGAGACTATGGCTACACCTTC
TRBD1	TRBV30	TRBJ1-2	CAWSGGDRGRVNYGYTF	TGTGCCTGGAGCGGGGGGGACAGGGGGCGAGTTAACTATGGCTACACCTTC
TRBD1	TRBV28	TRBJ2-7	CASRDRQGVWYEQYF	TGTGCCAGCAGGGACCGACAGGGGGTGTGGTACGAGCAGTACTTC
TRBD1	TRBV5-1	TRBJ1-3	CASSLGQGLENTIYF	TGCGCCAGCAGCTTGGGACAGGGACTCGAAAACACCATATATTTT
TRBD1	TRBV9	TRBJ1-3	CASSVGDRGNTIYF	TGTGCCAGCAGCGTAGGGGACAGGGGAAACACCATATATTTT
TRBD1	TRBV14	TRBJ2-1	CASSPRQGRRNEQFF	TGTGCCAGCAGCCCTCGACAGGGACGAAGGAATGAGCAGTTCTTC
.	TRBV6-1	TRBJ2-7	CASSATAGTIVYEQYF	TGTGCCAGCAGTGCGACCGCCGGGACAATAGTCTACGAGCAGTACTTC